The rows below give T cell receptor beta chains drawn from one sample of a study of blood T cell repertoires in COVID-19. The data were produced by immunoSEQ multiplex PCR, yet TCRdb's version contains in-frame clones alone and is incomplete. Altogether a few hundred thousand clones are present, 89% being singletons, with the ten largest covering around 12%. The specimen was peripheral blood. Receptor source: a woman aged 60 to 75 with acute or convalescent COVID-19. Each CDR3 is given with its conserved first and last residue. The D gene is left open where the match is weak. Only some rows state a clone size, as once, few, many or a class for expanded clones.

>TRBV5-8|NA|TRBJ2-2|NA
TGTGCCAGCAGCTTGACAGGCCGCACCGGGGAGCTGTTTTTT
CASSLTGRTGELFF
>TRBV9|NA|TRBJ1-6|NA
TGTGCCAGCAGCGTAGGAAAGGACAGTAATTCACCCCTCCACTTT
CASSVGKDSNSPLHF
>TRBV6-5|NA|TRBJ2-5|TRBD2
TGTGCCAGCAGGGATAGCGGGTGGTACCAAGAGACCCAGTACTTC
CASRDSGWYQETQYF
>TRBV19|NA|TRBJ1-5|NA
TGTGCCAGTAGTATAGTGCGGAGCAGCAGCAATCAGCCCCAGCATTTT
CASSIVRSSSNQPQHF
>TRBV7-9|NA|TRBJ2-5|NA
TGTGCCAGCAGCTTAGGCCAGGAGACCCAGTACTTC
CASSLGQETQYF
>TRBV27|NA|TRBJ2-7|TRBD2
TGTGCCAGCAGTTCCGGGAGGACCGAGCAGTACTTC
CASSSGRTEQYF
>TRBV7-3|NA|TRBJ1-2|TRBD1
TGTGCCAGCAGCTCGGGACAGGGACCTACTAACTATGGCTACACCTTC
CASSSGQGPTNYGYTF
>TRBV7-8|NA|TRBJ2-1|TRBD2
TGTGCCAGCAGCTCAGTAGCGGGATCTTACAATGAGCAGTTCTTC
CASSSVAGSYNEQFF
>TRBV7-9|NA|TRBJ1-1|NA
TGTGCCAGCAGCTTAAGTGCAGTGAACACTGAAGCTTTCTTT
CASSLSAVNTEAFF
>TRBV20-1|few|TRBJ1-2|NA
TGCAGTGCTGAAGACATCTATGGCTACACCTTC
CSAEDIYGYTF
>TRBV3-1/TRBV3-2|NA|TRBJ1-6|NA
TGTGCCAGCAGCCCGGCGACGGAGATGCCCCTCCACTTT
CASSPATEMPLHF
>TRBV3-1/TRBV3-2|NA|TRBJ2-5|TRBD1
TGTGCCAGCAGCAAGGCCCGTCTCCGGGACAGGGATTTTCCCCAGTACTTC
CASSKARLRDRDFPQYF
>TRBV10-2|NA|TRBJ2-1|NA
TGCGCCAGCAGTGAGTCGTTAGCCCATGAGCAGTTCTTC
CASSESLAHEQFF
>TRBV3-1/TRBV3-2|NA|TRBJ2-3|TRBD2
TGTGCCAGCAGCCAGGCGCTAGCGGGCGGCACAGATACGCAGTATTTT
CASSQALAGGTDTQYF
>TRBV6-2/TRBV6-3|NA|TRBJ2-3|TRBD2
TGTGCCAGCAGTTACTCGGCGGCTAGCGGCGAGGATACGCAGTATTTT
CASSYSAASGEDTQYF
>TRBV19|NA|TRBJ1-2|NA
TGTGCCACCCAGACTCCTAACTATGGCTACACCTTC
CATQTPNYGYTF
>TRBV28|NA|TRBJ1-6|TRBD1
TGTGCCAGCAGTTTGACAGGGGATCGGCCCCTCCACTTT
CASSLTGDRPLHF
>TRBV3-1/TRBV3-2|NA|TRBJ1-1|NA
TGTGCCAGCAGCCAAGATAGGGGCAGGAACACTGAAGCTTTCTTT
CASSQDRGRNTEAFF
>TRBV7-2|NA|TRBJ2-3|TRBD2
TGTGCCAGCACCCTAACTAGCGGGAGTGATACAGATACGCAGTATTTT
CASTLTSGSDTDTQYF
>TRBV30|NA|TRBJ1-1|NA
TGTGCCTGGACTTCGGCCAGGGTGGATCGCACTGAAGCTTTCTTT
CAWTSARVDRTEAFF
>TRBV9|NA|TRBJ2-1|NA
TGTGCCAGCAGCGTAGGCCAGGGCTCCTACAATGAGCAGTTCTTC
CASSVGQGSYNEQFF
>TRBV19|NA|TRBJ2-7|NA
TGTGCCAGTAGTTCGAGGCGGTCTCCGGCCTACGAGCAGTACTTC
CASSSRRSPAYEQYF
>TRBV5-1|NA|TRBJ2-7|TRBD2
TGCGCCAGCAGCTGGGCCGCTAGCGGGAACGACGAGCAGTACTTC
CASSWAASGNDEQYF
>TRBV5-4|NA|TRBJ2-7|TRBD1
TGTGCCAGCAGCTGGGGACAGGGGGCGGTGGACGAGCAGTACTTC
CASSWGQGAVDEQYF
>TRBV28|NA|TRBJ2-7|TRBD1
TGTGCCAGCAGTTCCACGCGAGGGACAGGGCCGTCCTACGAGCAGTACTTC
CASSSTRGTGPSYEQYF
>TRBV19|NA|TRBJ2-1|TRBD1
TGTGCCAGTAGGCCGGGACAGAGTAACAATGAGCAGTTCTTC
CASRPGQSNNEQFF
>TRBV9|NA|TRBJ1-1|TRBD1
TGTGCCAGCAGTCCCCGACAGGGGATGAACACTGAAGCTTTCTTT
CASSPRQGMNTEAFF
>TRBV19|NA|TRBJ1-1|TRBD1
TGTGCCAGTAGTACCGGACAGGGGGCAGCAGCTTTCTTT
CASSTGQGAAAFF
>TRBV7-9|NA|TRBJ2-2|NA
TGTGCCAGCAGCTTTAGGACAACCGGGGAGCTGTTTTTT
CASSFRTTGELFF
>TRBV28|NA|TRBJ2-7|NA
TGTGCCAGCAGCGTTAGTAACGAGCAGTACTTC
CASSVSNEQYF
>TRBV5-6|NA|TRBJ1-4|NA
TGTGCCAGCAGCTTGGGGACATTGGGTGAAAAACTGTTTTTT
CASSLGTLGEKLFF
>TRBV7-3|NA|TRBJ1-2|NA
TGTGCCAGCAGCTTAACGGGGCGGGGCGATGGCTACACCTTC
CASSLTGRGDGYTF
>TRBV19|NA|TRBJ2-1|TRBD2
TGTGCCAGCCACGGCCAGGGCGGGAGTGAGCAGTTCTTC
CASHGQGGSEQFF
>TRBV4-1|NA|TRBJ1-6|NA
TGCGCCAGCAGCCAGATCACCGGAGGTTATAATTCACCCCTCCACTTT
CASSQITGGYNSPLHF
>TRBV6-4|NA|TRBJ2-3|TRBD2
TGTGCCAGCAGTACTAGCGGGAGCGGCACAGATACGCAGTATTTT
CASSTSGSGTDTQYF
>TRBV4-3|NA|TRBJ2-5|TRBD1
TGCGCCAGCAGGCCGGACAGGGAATATGGAGAGACCCAGTACTTC
CASRPDREYGETQYF
>TRBV18|NA|TRBJ1-1|NA
TGTGCCAGCTCACCACCCATAGGAGGAACTGAAGCTTTCTTT
CASSPPIGGTEAFF